The rows below give T cell receptor beta chains drawn from one sample of a study of blood T cell repertoires in COVID-19. Repertoires were generated with immunoSEQ multiplex PCR, while TCRdb's copy carries only in-frame clones and drops some. The sample has approximately 26,000 clones, roughly 89% seen once. The sequenced sample was peripheral blood. The receptors derive from a woman aged 60 to 75 with active COVID-19. The CDR3 runs from the conserved cysteine through the conserved F or W. Fields, in order: clone size, D gene, CDR3 length, V gene, J gene, CDR3 DNA, CDR3 protein. D genes are given only for firm matches. Clone size is stated in some rows and not others, as once, few, many or a class when expanded.

>.|TRBD2|17|TRBV3-1/TRBV3-2|TRBJ2-1
TGTGCCAGCAGCCCAGACCCGGGACTAGCGGGAAAACTTCTGATGTTCTTC
CASSPDPGLAGKLLMFF
>.|.|14|TRBV4-1|TRBJ1-1
TGCGCCAGCAGCCGAGAGACAGCGAACACTGAAGCTTTCTTT
CASSRETANTEAFF
>.|.|14|TRBV10-1|TRBJ2-1
TGCGCCAACCCGCGACAGGAGAGTCACAATGAGCAGTTCTTC
CANPRQESHNEQFF
>.|TRBD1|14|TRBV2|TRBJ1-1
TGTGCCAGCAGCCCGGGACAGTGGAACACTGAAGCTTTCTTT
CASSPGQWNTEAFF
>.|.|11|TRBV20-1|TRBJ1-1
TGCAGTGGACGGGGGAACACTGAAGCTTTCTTT
CSGRGNTEAFF
>.|TRBD1|13|TRBV12-3/TRBV12-4|TRBJ1-4
TGTGCCAGCAGACAGGGGGCTCGTGAAAAACTGTTTTTT
CASRQGAREKLFF
>once|.|12|TRBV28|TRBJ2-3
TGTGCCACCCAGTTTATACCAGATACGCAGTATTTT
CATQFIPDTQYF
>.|TRBD1|16|TRBV5-6|TRBJ1-5
TGTGCCAGCAGCACCGGACAGGAAAATAGCAATCAGCCCCAGCATTTT
CASSTGQENSNQPQHF
>.|.|17|TRBV7-2|TRBJ2-6
TGTGCCAGCAGCTCCTCTAGCTCCTTCTCTGGGGCCAACGTCCTGACTTTC
CASSSSSSFSGANVLTF
>.|TRBD2|16|TRBV7-2|TRBJ2-3
TGTGCCAGCAGCTCCAGACTAGCGGGAGGGACAGATACGCAGTATTTT
CASSSRLAGGTDTQYF
>.|.|14|TRBV3-1/TRBV3-2|TRBJ2-3
TGTGCCAGCAGCCACGGGAGTATCACAGATACGCAGTATTTT
CASSHGSITDTQYF
>.|TRBD2|14|TRBV27|TRBJ2-7
TGTGCCAGCAGTTACGGGACTAGCGGGAGTCGGGTGCACTTC
CASSYGTSGSRVHF
>.|TRBD2|16|TRBV11-2|TRBJ2-5
TGTGCCAGCAGCTTAGTCGTCGCGGGAGGGGCCGAGACCCAGTACTTC
CASSLVVAGGAETQYF
>few|.|13|TRBV2|TRBJ2-7
TGTGCCAGCAGTGAAGGGAGTGTCTACGAGCAGTACTTC
CASSEGSVYEQYF
>.|TRBD1|13|TRBV7-9|TRBJ2-1
TGTGCCAGCCGAGGACAGGGGTATCATGAGCAGTTCTTC
CASRGQGYHEQFF
>.|TRBD2|17|TRBV3-1/TRBV3-2|TRBJ2-1
TGTGCCAGCAGCCAAAGCCGCAGTCCTAGCGGGTTGTCTGAGCAGTTCTTC
CASSQSRSPSGLSEQFF
>.|.|14|TRBV18|TRBJ1-5
TGTGCCAGCTCACCAGGTTTTAGTAATCAGCCCCAGCATTTT
CASSPGFSNQPQHF
>.|.|14|TRBV19|TRBJ2-7
TGTGCCAGTACGGGACGGGAGCTTCCCTACGAGCAGTACTTC
CASTGRELPYEQYF
>.|.|15|TRBV3-1/TRBV3-2|TRBJ2-2
TGTGCCAGCAGCCTCAACAGGGTTGGCACCGGGGAGCTGTTTTTT
CASSLNRVGTGELFF
>.|.|14|TRBV28|TRBJ1-1
TGTGCCAGCAGTTTCCACAGGGATAACACTGAAGCTTTCTTT
CASSFHRDNTEAFF